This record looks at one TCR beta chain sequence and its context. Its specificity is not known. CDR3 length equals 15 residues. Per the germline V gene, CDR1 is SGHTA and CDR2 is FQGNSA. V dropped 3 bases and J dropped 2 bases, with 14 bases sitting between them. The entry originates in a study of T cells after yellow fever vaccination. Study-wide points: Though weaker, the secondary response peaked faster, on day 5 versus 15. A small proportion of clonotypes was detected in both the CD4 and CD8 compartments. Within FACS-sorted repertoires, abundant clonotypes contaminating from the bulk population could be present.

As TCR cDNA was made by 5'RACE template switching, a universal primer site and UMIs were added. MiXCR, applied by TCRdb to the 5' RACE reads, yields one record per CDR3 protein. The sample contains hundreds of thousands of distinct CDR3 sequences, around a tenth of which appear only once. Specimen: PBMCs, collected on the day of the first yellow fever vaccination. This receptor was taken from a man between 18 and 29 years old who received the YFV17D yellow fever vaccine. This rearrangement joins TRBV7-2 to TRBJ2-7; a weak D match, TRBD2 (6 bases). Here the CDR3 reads CASSFGRETTYEQYF. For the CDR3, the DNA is TGTGCCAGCAGCTTTGGCCGGGAGACTACCTACGAGCAGTACTTC. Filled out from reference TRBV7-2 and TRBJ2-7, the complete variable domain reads GAGVSQSPSNKVTEKGKDVELRCDPISGHTALYWYRQSLGQGLEFLIYFQGNSAPDKSGLPSDRFSAERTGGSVSTLTIQRTQQEDSAVYLCASSFGRETTYEQYFGPGTRLTVT.